The rows below give T cell receptor beta chains drawn from one sample of a study of vaccination and CD4 T cells after COVID-19. These receptors are not linked to any known antigen. TCRdb independently ran MiXCR on the PCR reads; one entry per CDR3 protein. The sample consists of 20,000 to 25,000 distinct CDR3 sequences, roughly 46% of them appearing once. The sequences come from CD4+ T cells from blood, cultured in vitro, collected about 7 months after SARS-CoV-2 vaccination. The receptors were gathered from a human donor who had recovered from COVID-19. The CDR3 runs from the conserved cysteine through the conserved F or W. D genes are given only for firm matches. Expanded clones are given a class, and other clones once, few, many or no size at all.

len: 17; j_gene: TRBJ2-7; d_gene: TRBD1; v_gene: TRBV6-2/TRBV6-3; abundance: few; CDR3aa: CASSYWGDRGGPREQYF; CDR3nt: TGTGCCAGCAGTTACTGGGGGGACAGGGGAGGGCCCAGGGAGCAGTACTTC
len: 12; j_gene: TRBJ2-2; d_gene: -; v_gene: TRBV6-1; abundance: -; CDR3aa: CASSDRVGELFF; CDR3nt: TGTGCCAGCAGTGACAGGGTCGGGGAGCTGTTTTTT
len: 16; j_gene: TRBJ1-1; d_gene: TRBD1; v_gene: TRBV7-2; abundance: few; CDR3aa: CASSLADSGGYTEAFF; CDR3nt: TGTGCCAGCAGCTTAGCCGACTCAGGGGGCTACACTGAAGCTTTCTTT
len: 13; j_gene: TRBJ1-2; d_gene: TRBD1; v_gene: TRBV20-1; abundance: few; CDR3aa: CSAWDSQNYGYTF; CDR3nt: TGCAGTGCTTGGGACAGTCAAAACTATGGCTACACCTTC
len: 12; j_gene: TRBJ2-5; d_gene: -; v_gene: TRBV30; abundance: -; CDR3aa: CAWSSTAETQYF; CDR3nt: TGTGCCTGGAGCAGCACAGCGGAGACCCAGTACTTC
len: 11; j_gene: TRBJ1-2; d_gene: -; v_gene: TRBV20-1; abundance: -; CDR3aa: CSAASRYGYTF; CDR3nt: TGCAGTGCCGCAAGCCGCTATGGCTACACCTTC
len: 14; j_gene: TRBJ2-7; d_gene: -; v_gene: TRBV7-8; abundance: -; CDR3aa: CASSIQEGGYEQYF; CDR3nt: TGTGCCAGCAGCATACAGGAAGGGGGTTACGAGCAGTACTTC
len: 16; j_gene: TRBJ1-5; d_gene: -; v_gene: TRBV27; abundance: few; CDR3aa: CASTAAWAGGNQPQHF; CDR3nt: TGTGCCAGCACCGCGGCGTGGGCTGGAGGCAATCAGCCCCAGCATTTT
len: 12; j_gene: TRBJ1-1; d_gene: -; v_gene: TRBV6-2/TRBV6-3; abundance: few; CDR3aa: CASRFRQNEAFF; CDR3nt: TGTGCCAGCAGATTCCGACAGAATGAAGCTTTCTTT
len: 13; j_gene: TRBJ1-6; d_gene: -; v_gene: TRBV7-2; abundance: -; CDR3aa: CASSLAPTSPLHF; CDR3nt: TGTGCCAGCAGCTTAGCTCCTACCTCACCCCTCCACTTT
len: 15; j_gene: TRBJ2-7; d_gene: TRBD1; v_gene: TRBV5-1; abundance: -; CDR3aa: CASSPDGQGSYEQYF; CDR3nt: TGCGCCAGCAGCCCCGACGGACAGGGCTCCTACGAGCAGTACTTC
len: 14; j_gene: TRBJ1-5; d_gene: -; v_gene: TRBV6-1; abundance: -; CDR3aa: CASSGGPVNQPQHF; CDR3nt: TGTGCCAGCAGTGGCGGTCCAGTTAATCAGCCCCAGCATTTT
len: 15; j_gene: TRBJ2-1; d_gene: TRBD2; v_gene: TRBV15; abundance: few; CDR3aa: CATSRRSGGYNEQFF; CDR3nt: TGTGCCACCAGCAGACGTAGCGGGGGATACAATGAGCAGTTCTTC
len: 14; j_gene: TRBJ1-1; d_gene: -; v_gene: TRBV6-5; abundance: -; CDR3aa: CASSYSRGNTEAFF; CDR3nt: TGTGCCAGCAGTTACTCGCGGGGGAACACTGAAGCTTTCTTT
len: 15; j_gene: TRBJ1-5; d_gene: TRBD1; v_gene: TRBV20-1; abundance: medium-sized; CDR3aa: CSARTGGGLGQPQHF; CDR3nt: TGCAGTGCCCGGACAGGGGGAGGACTAGGTCAGCCCCAGCATTTT
len: 15; j_gene: TRBJ2-1; d_gene: TRBD1; v_gene: TRBV6-1; abundance: -; CDR3aa: CASRSTGKGINEQFF; CDR3nt: TGTGCCAGTAGGTCGACAGGGAAGGGGATCAATGAGCAGTTCTTC
len: 14; j_gene: TRBJ1-2; d_gene: -; v_gene: TRBV20-1; abundance: few; CDR3aa: CSASLGAVNYGYTF; CDR3nt: TGCAGTGCTAGTCTAGGGGCAGTTAACTATGGCTACACCTTC
len: 12; j_gene: TRBJ1-1; d_gene: -; v_gene: TRBV28; abundance: -; CDR3aa: CASSPQRQYSFF; CDR3nt: TGTGCCAGCAGTCCCCAACGACAGTATTCTTTCTTT
len: 13; j_gene: TRBJ2-5; d_gene: -; v_gene: TRBV20-1; abundance: -; CDR3aa: CSAPGSTWETQYF; CDR3nt: TGCAGTGCTCCGGGGTCCACGTGGGAGACCCAGTACTTC
len: 13; j_gene: TRBJ1-5; d_gene: TRBD1; v_gene: TRBV12-3/TRBV12-4; abundance: few; CDR3aa: CASSETGAQPQHF; CDR3nt: TGTGCCAGCAGCGAGACAGGGGCGCAGCCCCAGCATTTT
len: 15; j_gene: TRBJ2-5; d_gene: TRBD1; v_gene: TRBV7-9; abundance: once; CDR3aa: CASSLVQGAVETQYF; CDR3nt: TGTGCCAGCAGCTTAGTCCAGGGGGCGGTGGAGACCCAGTACTTC
len: 15; j_gene: TRBJ1-6; d_gene: -; v_gene: TRBV2; abundance: -; CDR3aa: CASSVGGGNNSPLHF; CDR3nt: TGTGCCAGCAGTGTCGGTGGGGGTAATAATTCACCCCTCCACTTT
len: 13; j_gene: TRBJ2-7; d_gene: -; v_gene: TRBV7-2; abundance: few; CDR3aa: CASSLDPGYEQYF; CDR3nt: TGTGCCAGCAGCTTAGACCCTGGATACGAGCAGTACTTC
len: 14; j_gene: TRBJ1-1; d_gene: TRBD1; v_gene: TRBV20-1; abundance: -; CDR3aa: CSARVAGGDTEAFF; CDR3nt: TGCAGTGCTAGAGTGGCAGGGGGAGACACTGAAGCTTTCTTT
len: 15; j_gene: TRBJ1-1; d_gene: -; v_gene: TRBV7-6; abundance: -; CDR3aa: CASSPTPRRFTEAFF; CDR3nt: TGTGCCAGCAGCCCCACCCCTAGGAGGTTCACTGAAGCTTTCTTT
len: 14; j_gene: TRBJ1-2; d_gene: -; v_gene: TRBV7-2; abundance: -; CDR3aa: CASSHKGIDYGYTF; CDR3nt: TGTGCCAGCAGCCATAAGGGGATCGACTATGGCTACACCTTC
len: 16; j_gene: TRBJ2-5; d_gene: TRBD2; v_gene: TRBV7-2; abundance: -; CDR3aa: CASSLGRGGLGKTQYF; CDR3nt: TGTGCCAGCAGCTTGGGGCGGGGGGGCCTTGGAAAGACCCAGTACTTC
len: 14; j_gene: TRBJ2-5; d_gene: -; v_gene: TRBV11-2; abundance: once; CDR3aa: CASSLMEAGARQYF; CDR3nt: TGTGCCAGCAGCTTAATGGAAGCAGGGGCCCGACAGTACTTC
len: 14; j_gene: TRBJ1-5; d_gene: -; v_gene: TRBV24-1; abundance: few; CDR3aa: CATVANRDHQPQHF; CDR3nt: TGTGCCACCGTCGCAAACCGGGACCATCAGCCCCAGCATTTT
len: 16; j_gene: TRBJ2-7; d_gene: -; v_gene: TRBV7-2; abundance: few; CDR3aa: CASSLGPTVIHYEQYF; CDR3nt: TGTGCCAGCAGCCTCGGGCCGACAGTGATACACTACGAGCAGTACTTC
len: 13; j_gene: TRBJ2-7; d_gene: -; v_gene: TRBV20-1; abundance: few; CDR3aa: CSARSPVDYEQYF; CDR3nt: TGCAGTGCTAGATCTCCGGTGGACTACGAGCAGTACTTC
len: 13; j_gene: TRBJ1-2; d_gene: -; v_gene: TRBV5-4; abundance: few; CDR3aa: CASSLTGTYGYTF; CDR3nt: TGTGCCAGCAGCTTGACAGGGACCTATGGCTACACCTTC
len: 12; j_gene: TRBJ1-1; d_gene: -; v_gene: TRBV20-1; abundance: -; CDR3aa: CSARTADTEAFF; CDR3nt: TGCAGTGCTAGGACCGCGGACACTGAAGCTTTCTTT
len: 14; j_gene: TRBJ2-7; d_gene: TRBD1; v_gene: TRBV7-2; abundance: -; CDR3aa: CASSSTGLSYEQYF; CDR3nt: TGTGCCAGCAGCTCGACAGGGCTCTCCTACGAGCAGTACTTC
len: 14; j_gene: TRBJ2-5; d_gene: -; v_gene: TRBV5-1; abundance: -; CDR3aa: CASTLIPGEETQYF; CDR3nt: TGCGCCAGCACCTTAATACCAGGGGAAGAGACCCAGTACTTC
len: 14; j_gene: TRBJ1-1; d_gene: -; v_gene: TRBV20-1; abundance: once; CDR3aa: CSAREGGIDTEAFF; CDR3nt: TGCAGTGCTAGAGAGGGGGGCATAGACACTGAAGCTTTCTTT
len: 13; j_gene: TRBJ2-3; d_gene: -; v_gene: TRBV19; abundance: -; CDR3aa: CASSGILSDTQYF; CDR3nt: TGTGCCTCATCTGGGATTTTGTCAGATACGCAGTATTTT
len: 14; j_gene: TRBJ1-6; d_gene: -; v_gene: TRBV5-4; abundance: once; CDR3aa: CASSWISGESPLHF; CDR3nt: TGTGCCAGCAGCTGGATCTCAGGGGAATCACCCCTCCACTTT
len: 14; j_gene: TRBJ2-5; d_gene: -; v_gene: TRBV20-1; abundance: -; CDR3aa: CSARGPLGRETQYF; CDR3nt: TGCAGTGCTAGAGGCCCCCTAGGCAGGGAGACCCAGTACTTC
len: 15; j_gene: TRBJ2-3; d_gene: TRBD2; v_gene: TRBV5-1; abundance: once; CDR3aa: CAAKEGGGSTDTQYF; CDR3nt: TGCGCCGCCAAGGAAGGCGGGGGGTCCACAGATACGCAGTATTTT
len: 19; j_gene: TRBJ2-5; d_gene: TRBD1; v_gene: TRBV7-9; abundance: once; CDR3aa: CASSPGTGVGLGGKETQYF; CDR3nt: TGTGCCAGCAGCCCCGGGACAGGGGTCGGTTTAGGGGGGAAAGAGACCCAGTACTTC
len: 15; j_gene: TRBJ1-2; d_gene: -; v_gene: TRBV7-9; abundance: -; CDR3aa: CASSLEASANYGYTF; CDR3nt: TGTGCCAGCAGCTTAGAGGCAAGTGCTAACTATGGCTACACCTTC